This TCR beta chain was captured by sequencing in a study of vaccination effects on CD4 cells after COVID-19 (dated by TCRdb to 2021 to 2024). Describing the broader study: In the ViraFEST assay, PBMC were stimulated with viral peptide pools, and antigen-specific CD4+ T cell clonotypes were then identified by expansion using TCR sequencing. Two doses of either the BNT162b2 or the mRNA-1273 mRNA SARS-CoV-2 vaccine were administered to participants. Each well held 2 million to 2.5 million PBMC cultured in IMDM containing about 5.4% human AB serum, 8.5 to 10 IU/ml IL-2 and gentamicin, along with about 9.5 ug/ml peptides. In both COVID-19 convalescent patients and infection-naive vaccine recipients, the study compared SARS-CoV-2 spike-specific CD4+ TCR repertoires from before mRNA vaccination with those from after it. A total of 10 COVID-19 convalescent patients and 4 SARS-CoV-2-naive healthy vaccine recipients were included in the full study. Cultures from other donors in the study were sequenced with the Oncomine TCR Beta short-read assay on an Illumina iSeq 100. Overall study outcomes, separate from this receptor: Among healthy vaccine recipients, nearly all vaccine-induced clones were SARS-CoV-2 mono-reactive, and just 1 of 255 was cross-reactive with common cold coronaviruses. Only a small number of convalescent patients were included, and no early post-infection timepoints were available, which limited the study. Marked clonal contraction was observed in both infection-induced and vaccine-induced clones at late post-vaccination timepoints, consistent with waning T cell responses.

As for this clone: It lacks a known antigen. It has no much larger one-base neighbor in the sample; base qualities were not kept.

After around 11 days of culture, CD4+ T cells were isolated with the EasySep CD4+ T cell isolation kit. The absence of prior SARS-CoV-2 infection in healthy vaccine recipients was confirmed by negative nucleocapsid antibodies before and after vaccination. On days 3 and 7, half of the culture medium was replaced with fresh IL-2-containing medium. Each peptide stimulation condition was cultured in triplicate wells unless otherwise noted. PBMC were separated from whole blood using Ficoll-Paque Plus gradient centrifugation and were then either cryopreserved at -140C or used fresh. The QIAamp micro DNA kit was used to extract genomic DNA from the cultured CD4+ T cells. Libraries were built with the immunoSEQ multiplex PCR assay. TCR beta CDR3 sequencing was performed on DNA from the cultured, isolated CD4+ T cells. The original methods were these. Non-productive TCR sequences were removed and reads were trimmed to the CDR3 region, keeping CDR3s of at least 7 amino acids. The MANAFEST web app was used to identify antigen-specific clonotypes by comparing expansion in peptide wells with expansion in reference cultures. Positive clones required FDR<0.05 expansion versus reference and all other wells, odds ratio above 5, and frequency above 0.1% in two replicate wells. Clonotypes significantly expanded in SARS-CoV-2 spike wells and in at least one common cold coronavirus spike condition were defined as cross-reactive. CDR3 similarity was assessed by Levenshtein distance with the stringdist R package, and unrooted trees were built with ape in R 3.6.1. TCRdb took this table from immuneACCESS and kept in-frame rearrangements with V and J called. Such tables lack part of the clones; where checked against another copy, unresolved V genes explain under half of the gap, and the rest is unexplained. D and trimming were read from the DNA, whereas the V and J calls and clone size are those reported in that table. Recorded for this sample are 32,000 or so clones; 65% to 70% of them occurred a single time. Just over 4% of the sample is held by the ten biggest clonotypes.

Here V drops 2 bases and J drops 6 bases, and the junction holds 7 bases not matched to any gene. Reading the germline V gene (reference sequence) gives CDR1 LNHDA and CDR2 SQIVND. Inclusive of the bounding cysteine and phenylalanine, the CDR3 is 16 residues long. Only the CDR3 DNA is retained, 48 bases long and in frame from the first base. This material consisted of CD4+ T cells from PBMCs cultured without peptide, taken before COVID-19 vaccination. The clonotype comes from a human donor who received a COVID-19 vaccine. The rearrangement combines TRBV19 with TRBJ2-3, and 11 bases in between align with TRBD2. The nucleotide sequence reads TGTGCCAGTAGTATATCCTTAGCGGGGGGGGCGGATACGCAGTATTTT. Translated, this gives CASSISLAGGADTQYF.